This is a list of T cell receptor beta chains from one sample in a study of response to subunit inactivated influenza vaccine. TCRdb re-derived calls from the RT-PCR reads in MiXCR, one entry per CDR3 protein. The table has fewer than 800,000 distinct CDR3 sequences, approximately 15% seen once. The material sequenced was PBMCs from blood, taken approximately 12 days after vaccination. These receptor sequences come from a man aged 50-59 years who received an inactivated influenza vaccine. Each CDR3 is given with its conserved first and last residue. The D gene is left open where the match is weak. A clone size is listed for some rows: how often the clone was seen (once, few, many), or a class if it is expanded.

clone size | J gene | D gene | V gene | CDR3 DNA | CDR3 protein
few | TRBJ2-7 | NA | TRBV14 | TGTGCCAGCAGCCAAGTGGAAGTTGGCGAGCAGTACTTC | CASSQVEVGEQYF
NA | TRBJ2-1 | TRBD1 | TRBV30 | TGTGCCGGGAAGGGACAGTACAATGAGCAGTTCTTC | CAGKGQYNEQFF
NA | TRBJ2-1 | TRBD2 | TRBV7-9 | TGTGCCAGCGGACAAGCGGGAGGATCCTACAATGAGCAGTTCTTC | CASGQAGGSYNEQFF
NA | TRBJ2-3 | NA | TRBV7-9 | TGTGCCAGCAGCTCCGTTTCTCTCACAGATACGCAGTATTTT | CASSSVSLTDTQYF
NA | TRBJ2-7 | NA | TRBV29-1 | TGCAGCGTCTCGAAAGACTACGAGCAGTACTTC | CSVSKDYEQYF
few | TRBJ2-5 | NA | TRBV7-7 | TGTGCCAGCAGCTTAACGACCGTCCAAGAGACCCAGTACTTC | CASSLTTVQETQYF
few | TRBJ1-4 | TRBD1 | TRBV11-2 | TGTGCCAGCAGCTTGGGAATCGGGACAGGGGTTGAAAAACTGTTTTTT | CASSLGIGTGVEKLFF
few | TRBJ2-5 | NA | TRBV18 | TGTGCCAGCTCACACCGAGGGACCGAGACCCAGTACTTC | CASSHRGTETQYF
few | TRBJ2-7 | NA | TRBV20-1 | TGCAGTGCAAGGGACAACTACTACGAGCAGTACTTC | CSARDNYYEQYF
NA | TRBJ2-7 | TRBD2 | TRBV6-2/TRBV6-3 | TGTGCCACCTCTGGGACTACCGAAACATCCTACGAGCAGTACTTC | CATSGTTETSYEQYF
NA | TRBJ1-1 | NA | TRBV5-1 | TGCGCCAGCAGCTTAATCCCAGAGGCAGGTAACACTGAAGCTTTCTTT | CASSLIPEAGNTEAFF
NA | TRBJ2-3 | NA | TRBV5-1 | TGCGCCAGCAGCTTTGTCGACTTCCGCACAGATACGCAGTATTTT | CASSFVDFRTDTQYF
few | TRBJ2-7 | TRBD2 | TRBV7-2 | TGTGCCAGCAGCCCAACTCGGGACTACCGCTACGAGCAGTACTTC | CASSPTRDYRYEQYF
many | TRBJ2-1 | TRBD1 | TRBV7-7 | TGTGCTAGCAGCTTAGGGACAGTGGGTAATGAGCAGTTCTTC | CASSLGTVGNEQFF
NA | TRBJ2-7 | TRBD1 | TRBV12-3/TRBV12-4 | TGTGCCAGCAGTTCCCACCGACAGGGTTACTACGAGCAGTACTTC | CASSSHRQGYYEQYF
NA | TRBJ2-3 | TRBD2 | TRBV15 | TGTGCCACCAGCAGACTAGCGGGGTACCCCTCTAGCACAGATACGCAGTATTTT | CATSRLAGYPSSTDTQYF
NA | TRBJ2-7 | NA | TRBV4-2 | TGTGCCAGCAGACCAGAAACTAGTGGGGGCTCCTACGAGCAGTACTTC | CASRPETSGGSYEQYF
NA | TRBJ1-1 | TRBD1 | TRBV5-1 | TGCGCCAGCAGCATACCGACAGGGCTGGACACTGAAGCTTTCTTT | CASSIPTGLDTEAFF
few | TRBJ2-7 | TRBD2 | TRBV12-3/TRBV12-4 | TGTGCCAGCAGTCCCCGACTAGCGGGAGGTTCCTACGAGCAGTACTTC | CASSPRLAGGSYEQYF
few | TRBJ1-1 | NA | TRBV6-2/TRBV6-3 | TGTGCCAGCAGTTATATCCGAGAAGCTTTCTTT | CASSYIREAFF
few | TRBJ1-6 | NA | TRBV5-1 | TGCGCCAGCAGTTTGACAGCATTTAAAGATTCACCCCTCCACTTT | CASSLTAFKDSPLHF
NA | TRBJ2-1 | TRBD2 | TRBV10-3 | TGTGCCATCAGTGGGGCACCTCCCCCAGGTATCGGGGGGTCGAACAATGAGCAGTTCTTC | CAISGAPPPGIGGSNNEQFF
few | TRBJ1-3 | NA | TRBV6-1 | TGTGCCAGCAGTGAAGCCATCGGGCAGAGCCAAGTGGACACCATATATTTT | CASSEAIGQSQVDTIYF
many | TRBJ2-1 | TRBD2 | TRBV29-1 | TGCAGCGTTGAGCTACAGGGCAGAGGGGTAGCGGGAGGGTTAAATGAGCAGTTCTTC | CSVELQGRGVAGGLNEQFF
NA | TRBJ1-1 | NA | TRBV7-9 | TGTGCCAGCAGCACACGGGGGGAGGCCGCTGAAGCTTTCTTT | CASSTRGEAAEAFF
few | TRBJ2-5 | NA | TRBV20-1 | TGCAGTGCTAGAGGGGCGTCTACCGGGGAGACCCAGTACTTC | CSARGASTGETQYF
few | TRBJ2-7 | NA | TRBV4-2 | TGTGCCAGCAGCCAAGGGGGCTCCTACGAGCAGTACTTC | CASSQGGSYEQYF
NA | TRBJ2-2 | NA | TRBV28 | TGTGCCAGCGAAACAGGGTGGAACACCGGGGAGCTGTTTTTT | CASETGWNTGELFF
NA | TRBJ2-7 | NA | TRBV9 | TGTGCCAGCAGTGCCGGGACGGCCTCATACTACGAGCAGTACTTC | CASSAGTASYYEQYF
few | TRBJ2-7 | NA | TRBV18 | TGTGCCAGCTCACCACTGACCTACGAGCAGTACTTC | CASSPLTYEQYF
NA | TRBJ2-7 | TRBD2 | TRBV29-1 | TGCAGCGTCTCGATACTAGCGAGACCCTACGAGCAGTACTTC | CSVSILARPYEQYF
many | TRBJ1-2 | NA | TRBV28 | TGTGCCAGCAGCCCCGGACAGTTTAACTATGGCTACACCTTC | CASSPGQFNYGYTF
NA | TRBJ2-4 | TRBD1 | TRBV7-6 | TGTGCCAGCAGCTTAGCGCGACAGGGGTTAGCCAAAAACATTCAGTACTTC | CASSLARQGLAKNIQYF
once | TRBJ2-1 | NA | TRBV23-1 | TGCGCCAGCAGTCCAAGATCCACAGGGTTGGACTCCTACAATGAGCAGTTCTTC | CASSPRSTGLDSYNEQFF
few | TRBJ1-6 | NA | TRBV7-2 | TGTGCCAGCAGCTTAGGGGGTCATAATACCCAGGGTTCACCCCTCCACTTT | CASSLGGHNTQGSPLHF
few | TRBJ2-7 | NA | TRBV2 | TGTGCCACTAAGGGAACAGGCCTCTGGGGCGAGCAGTACTTC | CATKGTGLWGEQYF
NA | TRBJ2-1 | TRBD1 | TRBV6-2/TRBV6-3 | TGTGCCAGCAGTTACCTCCAGGACAGGGTTCTCTACAATGAGCAGTTCTTC | CASSYLQDRVLYNEQFF
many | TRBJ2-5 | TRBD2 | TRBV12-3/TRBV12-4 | TGTGCCAGCAGTTCCCGACTAGCGGGGGGACAAGAGACCCAGTACTTC | CASSSRLAGGQETQYF
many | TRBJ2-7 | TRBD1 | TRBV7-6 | TGTGCCAGCAGCATGGGACAGGGGGCGTACGAGCAGTACTTC | CASSMGQGAYEQYF
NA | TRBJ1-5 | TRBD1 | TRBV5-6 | TGTGCCAGCAGCTCTCAGACAGGGGGCAATCAGCCCCAGCATTTT | CASSSQTGGNQPQHF
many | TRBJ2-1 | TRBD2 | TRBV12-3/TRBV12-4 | TGTGCCAGCAGGCCGGGACTAGTCGGATCCTACAATGAGCAGTTCTTC | CASRPGLVGSYNEQFF
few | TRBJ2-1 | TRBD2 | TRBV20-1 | TGCAGTGCAACGGGACTAGCGAACAACAATGAGCAGTTCTTC | CSATGLANNNEQFF
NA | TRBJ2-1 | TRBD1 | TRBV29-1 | TGCAGCGTTGAACCCCCGGGACAGGGACATCACAATGAGCAGTTCTTC | CSVEPPGQGHHNEQFF
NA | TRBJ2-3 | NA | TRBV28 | TGTGCCAGCAGTTTCTTGGGCTCGCGCGGGAGCACAGATACGCAGTATTTT | CASSFLGSRGSTDTQYF
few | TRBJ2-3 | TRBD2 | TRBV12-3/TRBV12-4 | TGTGCCAGCAGAACCGGCGGGGGGGTGGTCACAGATACGCAGTATTTT | CASRTGGGVVTDTQYF
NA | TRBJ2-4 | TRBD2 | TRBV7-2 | TGTGCCAGCAGCTTAGCACGGACTAGCGGGAGTGCGAACATTCAGTACTTC | CASSLARTSGSANIQYF
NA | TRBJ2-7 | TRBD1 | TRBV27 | TGTGCCAGCAGTCGGACAGGGGGCGTCCCGTTATACGAGCAGTGCTTC | CASSRTGGVPLYEQCF
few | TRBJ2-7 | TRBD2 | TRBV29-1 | TGCAGCGTAACAACTAGCGGGGGGACGAGCTTGTACGAGCAGTACTTC | CSVTTSGGTSLYEQYF
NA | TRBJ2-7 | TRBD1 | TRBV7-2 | TGTGCCAGCAGCTTAGGGCCGGACAGGTCCTACGAGCAGTACTTC | CASSLGPDRSYEQYF
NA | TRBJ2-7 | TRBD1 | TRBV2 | TGTGCCATATCTTGGGGAGACAGGGCCTACGAGCAGTACTTC | CAISWGDRAYEQYF
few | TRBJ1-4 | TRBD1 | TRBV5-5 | TGTGCCAGCAGTTACGACCCGGGACAGGGTGAAAAACTGTTTTTT | CASSYDPGQGEKLFF
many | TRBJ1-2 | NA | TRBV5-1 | TGCGCCAGCAGACCAACAGGGAACTATGGCTACACCTTC | CASRPTGNYGYTF
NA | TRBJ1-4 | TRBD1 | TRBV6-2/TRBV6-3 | TGTGCCAGCACGATCGGACAGGGCGGGGGAAAACTGTTTTTT | CASTIGQGGGKLFF
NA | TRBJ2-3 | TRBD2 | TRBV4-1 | TGCGCCAGCAGCCGCCCTAGCGGGGGCCGCACAGATACGCAGTATTTT | CASSRPSGGRTDTQYF
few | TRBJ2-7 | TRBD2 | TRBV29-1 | TGCAGCGCCGCCTCGACCTACAGCGGGAGGATAGACGAGCAGTACTTC | CSAASTYSGRIDEQYF
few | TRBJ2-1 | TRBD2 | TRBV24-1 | TGTGCCACCAGTGATTTGGTAGCGGGAGGGCCCTATGAGCAGTTCTTC | CATSDLVAGGPYEQFF
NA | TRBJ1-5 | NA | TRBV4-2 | TGTGCCAGCAGCCAAGAAAGCTCGGGTCAGCCCCAGCATTTT | CASSQESSGQPQHF
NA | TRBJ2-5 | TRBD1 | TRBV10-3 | TGTGCCACCCGACCCGCGCCGGGACAGGGCCCCCAAGAGACCCAGTACTTC | CATRPAPGQGPQETQYF